The 29 T cell receptor beta chains below come from one sample, sequenced in a study of blood T cell repertoires in COVID-19. Measured with immunoSEQ multiplex PCR; TCRdb has only the in-frame clones, and not every one. The data contain tens of thousands of clones, around 84% of them singletons. The sequenced sample was peripheral blood. The receptors were gathered from a man over 45 with acute or convalescent COVID-19.

The chain employs TRBV2 and TRBJ2-5, with D possibly TRBD1 on 6 matching bases. This CDR3 region has 14 residues. Trimming stripped 8 bases from V and 5 bases from J, with 18 bases between. The germline V gene has CDR1 SNHLY and CDR2 FYNNEI. CDR3 region: CASGGRGSAETQYF. The DNA for the CDR3 is TGTGCCAGCGGGGGTAGGGGGAGCGCGGAGACCCAGTACTTC.

The gene calls are TRBV6-5 and TRBJ2-2; D remains unclear. The CDR3 covers 15 residues. V was pared by 2 bases and J by 0 bases, with 7 bases between. Germline loops: CDR1 MNHEY, CDR2 SVGAGI. The CDR3 loop reads CASSYVNTNTGELFF. The CDR3 DNA follows: TGTGCCAGCAGTTACGTAAATACGAACACCGGGGAGCTGTTTTTT.

V is TRBV23-1 and J is TRBJ1-1; perhaps TRBD1 as D (5 bases). TRBV23-1 is known as an ORF, though its function is uncertain. Deletions cut 7 bases from V and 3 bases from J, with 18 bases between. The CDR3 extends over 15 amino acids. The CDR3 spells CASIQRWARDTEAFF. CDR3 nucleotide sequence: TGCGCCAGCATCCAAAGATGGGCCAGGGACACTGAAGCTTTCTTT.

The chain has TRBV6-5 and TRBJ2-3; D perhaps matches TRBD2 (6 bases). V was trimmed by 2 bases and J by 2 bases, leaving 8 bases between them. Germline loops: CDR1 MNHEY, CDR2 SVGAGI. The CDR3 runs 14 residues. The CDR3 coding sequence is TGTGCCAGCAGTTACGGGGGGTCCACAGATACGCAGTATTTT. Residues: CASSYGGSTDTQYF.

As concerns this clone: One end of the junction fails to match germline, which may point to a read error. The chain has TRBV14 and TRBJ2-7; TRBD1 matches 7 bases. CDR3 length: 15 amino acids. Per the germline V gene, CDR1 is SGHDN and CDR2 is FVKESK. CDR3 sequence (DNA): TGTGCCAGCAGCCCCAGGGGGACCTCCTCCTCCGAGCAGTACTTC. This gives the protein CASSPRGTSSSEQYF. The full variable domain, its missing parts supplied by reference TRBV14 and TRBJ2-7, is EAGVTQFPSHSVIEKGQTVTLRCDPISGHDNLYWYRRVMGKEIKFLLHFVKESKQDESGMPNNRFLAERTGGTYSTLKVQPAELEDSGVYFCASSPRGTSSSEQYFGPGTRLTVT.

This clone came up a few times. V usage is TRBV30 and J usage is TRBJ1-6, with TRBD1 matching 11 bases. The ends lost 5 bases at V and 9 bases at J; junction bases unmatched: 12. Looked up from germline, CDR1 is GTSNPN and CDR2 is SVGIG (reference sequence). The CDR3 consists of 16 residues. In nucleotides, the CDR3 is TGTGCCTGGCACTCCAGCGGGACAGGGGGTGGTTCACCCCTCCACTTT. Protein product: CAWHSSGTGGGSPLHF. The variable domain in full, completed from reference TRBV30 and TRBJ1-6, reads SQTIHQWPATLVQPVGSPLSLECTVEGTSNPNLYWYRQAAGRGLQLLFYSVGIGQISSEVPQNLSASRPQDRQFILSSKKLLLSDSGFYLCAWHSSGTGGGSPLHFGNGTRLTVT.

This clone came up a few times. The chain links TRBV19 to TRBJ1-2; perhaps TRBD1 as D (6 bases). Per the germline V gene, CDR1 is LNHDA and CDR2 is SQIVND (reference sequence). V lost 9 bases and J lost 7, with 15 bases in between. The CDR3 sequence is 12 residues long. CDR3 region: CASKAQGGGYTF. The CDR3 DNA reads TGTGCCAGCAAAGCACAGGGTGGTGGCTACACCTTC.

This clone has just one count. The identical CDR3 is also encoded by other nucleotide sequences in the sample. The genes are TRBV5-1 and TRBJ2-2, with TRBD1 matching over 7 bases. Trimming removed 4 bases from V and 3 bases from J; junction bases left unmatched: 6. The CDR3 runs 15 residues. Germline assignment: CDR1 SGHRS and CDR2 YFSETQ. The CDR3 reads CASSDDRVDTGELFF. CDR3 in DNA: TGCGCCAGCAGCGATGACAGGGTGGACACCGGGGAGCTGTTTTTT.

In the case of this clone: One junction end disagrees with the germline gene, perhaps due to a read error. The chain has TRBV3-1 (or the pseudogene TRBV3-2) and TRBJ2-7; D may be TRBD2 (6 bases). The CDR3 is 15 residues long. Germline values: CDR1 LGHDT, CDR2 YNNKEL (reference sequence). CDR3 coding DNA: TGTGCCAGCAGCCTAGGGACTTTTCCCTCCTCCGAGCAGTACTTC. This codes for CASSLGTFPSSEQYF.

The V call is TRBV5-4, the J call TRBJ2-1; possibly TRBD2 for D (6 bases). Trimming left V 3 bases short and J 6 bases short, with 16 bases between. Germline V gene sequence: CDR1 SGHNT, CDR2 YYREEE (reference sequence). CDR3 length equals 15 residues. The CDR3 region is CASSSRKEGRNEQFF. The DNA for the CDR3 is TGTGCCAGCAGCTCACGTAAGGAGGGACGCAATGAGCAGTTCTTC.

This chain connects TRBV5-4 to TRBJ1-1; 8 nucleotides line up with TRBD1. After removal of 0 bases from V and 0 bases from J, the junction contained 7 bases not matched to a gene. This CDR3 is 17 amino acids long. The germline V gene encodes CDR1 SGHNT and CDR2 YYREEE (reference sequence). CDR3 residues: CASSLGQTGVMNTEAFF. In DNA form, the CDR3 reads TGTGCCAGCAGCTTGGGACAGACAGGGGTCATGAACACTGAAGCTTTCTTT. The full variable domain, with the rest looked up from reference TRBV5-4 and TRBJ1-1, is ETGVTQSPTHLIKTRGQQVTLRCSSQSGHNTVSWYQQALGQGPQFIFQYYREEENGRGNFPPRFSGLQFPNYSSELNVNALELDDSALYLCASSLGQTGVMNTEAFFGQGTRLTVV.

The chain has TRBV12-5 and TRBJ2-6; D is perhaps TRBD1 (6 bases). Looked up from germline, CDR1 is LGHNT and CDR2 is FRNRAP. This CDR3 contains 16 residues. V was cut by 3 bases and J by 0 bases, with 9 bases left in between. CDR3 DNA: TGTGCTAGTGGTTTAACAGGGAGCTCTGGGGCCAACGTCCTGACTTTC. Translated, it gives CASGLTGSSGANVLTF.

This clone showed up just once. J is TRBJ1-5 and V is TRBV19; no reliable D call. Germline V CDR1 and CDR2: LNHDA, SQIVND (reference sequence). Trimming stripped 4 bases from V and 3 bases from J, with 7 bases between. The CDR3 extends over 13 amino acids. DNA for the CDR3: TGTGCCAGTAGTACACAGTACAATCAGCCCCAGCATTTT. Translation gives CASSTQYNQPQHF.

The CDR3 bases are TGCGCCAGCAGCCAAGATTCCCGCGGCCAAAATTCACCCCTCCACTTT. It yields the protein CASSQDSRGQNSPLHF. The chain employs TRBV4-1 and TRBJ1-6; D is uncertain. The germline V gene has CDR1 MGHRA and CDR2 YSYEKL. V was pared by 0 bases and J by 7 bases, with 13 bases between. There are 16 residues in the CDR3.

The chain couples TRBV4-1 to TRBJ2-3; D may be TRBD2 (5 bases). The CDR3 is 13 amino acids. Looked up from germline, CDR1 is MGHRA and CDR2 is YSYEKL. The germline V and J ends were trimmed by 3 bases and 10 bases, with 14 bases remaining between them. The CDR3: CASSHPSGEPQYF. CDR3 DNA: TGCGCCAGCAGCCATCCTTCCGGGGAGCCGCAGTATTTT.

The chain carries TRBV5-4 and TRBJ1-2; perhaps TRBD1 as D (5 bases). From germline, CDR1 is SGHNT and CDR2 YYREEE (reference sequence). Trimming removed 4 bases at V and 3 bases at J, with 7 bases between. The CDR3 totals 12 residues. CDR3 residues: CASSGGDYGYTF. CDR3 sequence (DNA): TGTGCCAGCAGCGGAGGGGACTATGGCTACACCTTC.

The chain carries TRBV5-8 and TRBJ1-1; 9 bases are shared with TRBD1. The CDR3 sequence is 16 residues long. In germline, CDR1 is SGHTS, CDR2 YDEGEE. J gave up 6 bases and V 0 bases, and 9 bases lay outside the gene matches. For the CDR3, the DNA is TGTGCCAGCAGCTTGGAATTGGGACAGGGACTTTCTGAAGCTTTCTTT. Amino acid sequence: CASSLELGQGLSEAFF.

The CDR3 DNA is TGTGCCACCAGTGGAACCGGGACAGGGTCCTACGAGCAGTACTTC. Translating gives CATSGTGTGSYEQYF. The chain carries TRBV24-1 and TRBJ2-7; TRBD1 aligns across 9 bases. The CDR3 spans 15 residues. The V segment lost 5 bases and the J segment 1 base; nucleotides outside the gene matches: 5. Germline assignment: CDR1 KGHDR and CDR2 SFDVKD.

This clone was detected only once. V and J are TRBV7-3 and TRBJ1-1; 7 nucleotides agree with TRBD1. Trimming cost V 0 bases and J 4 bases; bases outside gene matches: 14. Germline assignment: CDR1 SGHTA and CDR2 FQGTGA. The CDR3 length is 18 residues. The CDR3 loop reads CASSLTSGVGGDRTEAFF. For the CDR3, the DNA is TGTGCCAGCAGCTTAACTTCCGGAGTAGGGGGCGATCGCACTGAAGCTTTCTTT. Full variable domain (remainder filled in from reference TRBV7-3 and TRBJ1-1): GAGVSQTPSNKVTEKGKYVELRCDPISGHTALYWYRQSLGQGPEFLIYFQGTGAADDSGLPNDRFFAVRPEGSVSTLKIQRTERGDSAVYLCASSLTSGVGGDRTEAFFGQGTRLTVV.

J is TRBJ2-5 and V is TRBV3-1 (or the pseudogene TRBV3-2); TRBD1 matches at 11 bases. The CDR3 runs 15 residues. Germline-derived CDR1 and CDR2 are LGHDT and YNNKEL (reference sequence). The trim removed 1 base at V and 4 bases at J, leaving 2 bases unmatched. The CDR3 loop reads CASSQAGQGGETQYF. The CDR3 coding sequence is TGTGCCAGCAGCCAAGCGGGACAGGGGGGAGAGACCCAGTACTTC.

The chain couples TRBV5-1 to TRBJ2-3; 8 nucleotides align to TRBD2. V trimming: 4 bases; J trimming: 0 bases; junction bases outside the gene matches: 4. The CDR3 has 15 amino acids. The germline V gene encodes CDR1 SGHRS and CDR2 YFSETQ. The DNA of the CDR3 is TGCGCCAGCAGCGGCGGGGGGCTGAGCACAGATACGCAGTATTTT. Amino acids: CASSGGGLSTDTQYF.

The chain combines TRBV2 with TRBJ1-1; weak D call: TRBD1 (5 bases). The CDR3 consists of 15 residues. V lost 2 bases and J lost 5, with 15 bases in between. CDR1 is SNHLY, CDR2 FYNNEI, per germline. In nucleotides, the CDR3 is TGTGCCAGCAGTGAATACAGGTTTCGTGGGACTGAAGCTTTCTTT. Protein sequence: CASSEYRFRGTEAFF.

The rearrangement links TRBV10-3 to TRBJ2-4; weak D call: TRBD1 (6 bases). In germline, CDR1 is ENHRY, CDR2 SYGVKD. With 0 bases removed from V and 0 bases from J, the gap between germline ends came to 18 bases. This CDR3 is 19 amino acids long. The CDR3 loop reads CAISESFPTGRLAKNIQYF. The CDR3 nucleotides are TGTGCCATCAGTGAGTCCTTCCCGACAGGACGATTAGCCAAAAACATTCAGTACTTC.

The genes are TRBV3-1 (or the pseudogene TRBV3-2) and TRBJ2-3, with TRBD2 identical over 9 bases. The CDR3 has 18 amino acids. Germline V gives CDR1 LGHDT, CDR2 YNNKEL (reference sequence). After removal of 4 bases from V and 5 bases from J, the junction contained 16 bases not matched to a gene. DNA of the CDR3: TGTGCCAGCAGCCCAAGATTAGCGGGAGAGGGGGTAAAAGATACGCAGTATTTT. Translation: CASSPRLAGEGVKDTQYF.

The J gene is TRBJ1-1, the V gene TRBV19; D is unresolved. V was clipped by 3 bases and J by 7 bases, with 12 bases between them. The germline V gene encodes CDR1 LNHDA and CDR2 SQIVND (reference sequence). The length of the CDR3 is 13 residues. The CDR3 bases are TGTGCCAGTAGTATCGGCAAAGGAGGTGAAGCTTTCTTT. Protein: CASSIGKGGEAFF.

CDR3 loop: CASSLDSTTGALKTQYF. The CDR3 nucleotides read TGCGCCAGCAGCTTGGACTCTACGACAGGGGCTCTGAAGACCCAGTACTTC. The gene calls are TRBV5-1 and TRBJ2-5; TRBD1 matches 8 bases. Losses at the gene ends were 0 bases for V and 6 bases for J; bases not matched to a gene: 13. The V gene's germline CDR1 is SGHRS and CDR2 YFSETQ. This CDR3 comprises 17 residues.

This chain uses TRBV25-1 with TRBJ2-2; weak D call: TRBD2 (6 bases). The CDR3 is 15 residues long. Germline V CDR1 and CDR2: MGHDK, SYGVNS. V was clipped by 5 bases and J by 6 bases, with 16 bases between them. The CDR3 nucleotides are TGTGCCAGCAGTACAGTGGGGGGAGTCCCCGGGGAGCTGTTTTTT. Translation: CASSTVGGVPGELFF.

The V gene is TRBV5-1, the J gene TRBJ1-1, with 7 bases matching TRBD1. Trimming cost V 3 bases and J 3 bases; bases outside gene matches: 8. Germline CDR1 SGHRS, CDR2 YFSETQ. This CDR3 comprises 15 residues. DNA for the CDR3: TGCGCCAGCAGCTACAGACCACAGGGGTACACTGAAGCTTTCTTT. Translating it yields CASSYRPQGYTEAFF.

The chain combines TRBV18 with TRBJ2-1, with 13 bases lining up with TRBD2. CDR3 length: 15 residues. CDR1 and CDR2 (germline): KGHSH, LQKENI. Losses at the gene ends were 4 bases for V and 5 bases for J; bases not matched to a gene: 2. DNA for the CDR3: TGTGCCAGCTCACTACTAGCGGGGGGGAACAATGAGCAGTTCTTC. Residues: CASSLLAGGNNEQFF.